This TCR beta chain came from a study of shared clonotypes between healthy human individuals. CDR3 size: 16 residues. With 3 bases removed from V and 7 bases from J, the gap between germline ends came to 18 bases. CDR1 and CDR2 from the germline V gene are SEHNR and FQNEAQ (reference sequence). Once extracted for a subset, genomic DNA was divided evenly among several immunoSEQ plates. Clones were sequenced by immunoSEQ multiplex PCR, and TCRdb holds only the in-frame ones, with some missing. The sample carries about 1.5 million clones, approximately 98% recorded once. Every donor, a Caucasian adult, lived in Nashville, Tennessee.

Input material: naive CD4+ T cells sorted from blood. The subset: CD45RA+ positively selected. The receptor comes from a man aged 30-40 years in good health. This rearrangement joins TRBV7-9 to TRBJ2-2; D may match TRBD1 or TRBD2 (5 bases each). This chain's CDR3 is CASSFREGVNGGELFF. In DNA, the CDR3 is TGTGCCAGCAGCTTTCGGGAAGGGGTGAATGGCGGGGAGCTGTTTTTT. Variable domain in full (rest from reference TRBV7-9 and TRBJ2-2): DTGVSQNPRHKITKRGQNVTFRCDPISEHNRLYWYRQTLGQGPEFLTYFQNEAQLEKSRLLSDRFSAERPKGSFSTLEIQRTEQGDSAMYLCASSFREGVNGGELFFGEGSRLTVL.